This is a list of T cell receptor beta chains from one sample in a study of T cells expressing NK-cell markers. TCRdb reanalyzed the 5' RACE reads, giving one entry per CDR3 protein sequence and no DNA. The data include tens of thousands of distinct CDR3 sequences; the top ten clones carry 50% to 75%. The material sequenced was blood T cells: a sorted CD56 or NKG2C T cell subset, CD4+ or CD8+ T cells, or bulk PBMC T cells (not recorded which). The receptors derive from a woman aged 18 to 75 in good health. The CDR3 runs from the conserved cysteine through the conserved F or W. Fields, in order: V gene, J gene, CDR3 protein.

v_call: TRBV2; j_call: TRBJ1-5; cdr3_aa: CASSVLSSNQPQHF
v_call: TRBV9; j_call: TRBJ2-3; cdr3_aa: CASSAGTSGGGADTQYF
v_call: TRBV27; j_call: TRBJ1-2; cdr3_aa: CASSFGEGLFYGYTF
v_call: TRBV25-1; j_call: TRBJ1-5; cdr3_aa: CASSTGQYNQPQHF
v_call: TRBV15; j_call: TRBJ2-7; cdr3_aa: CATSRAAGTRNYEQYF
v_call: TRBV5-5; j_call: TRBJ2-1; cdr3_aa: CASSHSGRSSYNEQFF
v_call: TRBV27; j_call: TRBJ1-6; cdr3_aa: CASSSGGYSPYNSPLHF
v_call: TRBV12-3/TRBV12-4; j_call: TRBJ1-1; cdr3_aa: CASNSYGSLGTEAFF
v_call: TRBV5-1; j_call: TRBJ2-7; cdr3_aa: CASSGAKGEQYF
v_call: TRBV7-8; j_call: TRBJ2-2; cdr3_aa: CASSLGRSGGTGELFF